This T cell receptor beta chain was recovered during a study of metastatic and nonmetastatic thyroid tumors (dated by TCRdb to between 2020 and 2021). A note on the overall study: The researchers compared repertoires between peripheral blood samples and tumor or nodule tissue samples from patients with malignant or benign thyroid disease.

The CDR1 and CDR2 encoded by the germline V gene (reference sequence) are DFQATT and SNEGSKA. The CDR3 starts with the cysteine, ends with the phenylalanine, and has 17 residues. Of all the DNA, just the CDR3 is kept, 51 bases in frame from base 1. Trimming removed 1 base from V and 2 bases from J; the gene matches leave 12 bases unexplained. None of the patients had been given any treatment before thyroid surgery. The study retrospectively analysed patient clinical samples collected from the early 2010s to the late 2010s using T-cell receptor beta sequencing. The research as a whole found: In both blood and tumor samples, malignant tumors were reported to have significantly higher TCR beta diversity than benign nodules.

The library was obtained by PCR. The run used an Illumina HiSeq 4000. High-throughput sequencing was used to profile the TCR beta-chain CDR3 region of every patient. The paper's processing steps were these. The researchers built a classifier to tell apart papillary thyroid cancer patients with distant metastasis, based on CDR3 differences among clinicopathological groups. Repertoire diversity was assessed with the Shannon index, and tumor-blood repertoire similarity with the Morisita-Horn index. TCRdb trimmed the raw reads at Q25, called clones with MiXCR and kept productive beta chains. The V and J calls reflect TCRdb's pipeline rather than the authors' work. For this sample the table gives roughly 53,000 clones, of which 20% to 25% were detected only once. 3.5% to 5% of the sample comes from the top ten. Details on this clone: This receptor's antigen is unknown. Base-call qualities are not available, and no considerably larger clone is one nucleotide away.

This TCR was sampled from a female donor with papillary thyroid cancer or a benign thyroid nodule (not recorded which). Some clones in this sample may be carry-over from other donors' samples. The chain employs TRBV20-1 and TRBJ2-3, with 7 bases in between that match TRBD2. The sequenced sample was blood. The DNA sequence is as follows: TGCAGTGCTAGAGCCCTGCCCGTAGCGGGTGCCACAGATACGCAGTATTTT. Translated, this gives CSARALPVAGATDTQYF.